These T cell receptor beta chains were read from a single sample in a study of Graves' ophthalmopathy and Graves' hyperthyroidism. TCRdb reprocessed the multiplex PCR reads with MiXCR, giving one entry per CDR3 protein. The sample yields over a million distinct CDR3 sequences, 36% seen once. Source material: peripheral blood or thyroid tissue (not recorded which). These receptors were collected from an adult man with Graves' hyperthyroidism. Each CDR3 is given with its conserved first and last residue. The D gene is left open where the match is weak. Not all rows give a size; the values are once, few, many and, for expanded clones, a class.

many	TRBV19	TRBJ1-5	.	TGTGCCAGTAGTCCAGGCCCAGGGCCCCAGCATTTT	CASSPGPGPQHF
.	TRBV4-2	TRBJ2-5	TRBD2	TGTGCCAGCAGCCAAGGTGGGGATAGCGGGACCCGAGAGACCCAGTACTTC	CASSQGGDSGTRETQYF
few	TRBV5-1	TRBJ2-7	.	TGCGCCAGCAGCTTGGTCGGCATGTCCTCCTACGAGCAGTACTTC	CASSLVGMSSYEQYF
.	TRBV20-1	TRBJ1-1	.	TGCAGTGCCACGACAGTAGCACCCTCTGAAGCTTTCTTT	CSATTVAPSEAFF
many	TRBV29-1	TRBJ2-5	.	TGCAGCGCTGGAGGAGGTGCGGGGGCTGAGACCCAGTACTTC	CSAGGGAGAETQYF
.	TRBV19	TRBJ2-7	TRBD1	TGTGCCAGTAGTATTGACAGGGTCGGACCTACCTACGAGCAGTACTTC	CASSIDRVGPTYEQYF
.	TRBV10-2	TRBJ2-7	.	TGCGCCAGCAGTGAGTCATACTACGAGCAGTACTTC	CASSESYYEQYF
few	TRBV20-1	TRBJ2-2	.	TGCAGTGCTAGAGAATACAGCAACACCGGGGAGCTGTTTTTT	CSAREYSNTGELFF
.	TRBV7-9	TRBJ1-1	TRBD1	TGTGCCAGCAGGGCGACAGGGAGGCGAAACACTGAAGCTTTCTTT	CASRATGRRNTEAFF
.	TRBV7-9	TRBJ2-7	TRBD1	TGTGCCAGCAGCCCTCGACAGGGGGAGACCTACGAGCAGTACTTC	CASSPRQGETYEQYF
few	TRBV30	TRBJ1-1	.	TGTGCCTGGAAGCGGCACCCGAACACTGAAGCTTTCTTT	CAWKRHPNTEAFF
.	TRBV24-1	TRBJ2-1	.	TGTGCCACCAGTGATTTGCGTCGGACTGAGCAGTTCTTC	CATSDLRRTEQFF
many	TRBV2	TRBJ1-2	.	TGTGCCAGCATCGAACGGGGTAGCTATGGCTACACCTTC	CASIERGSYGYTF
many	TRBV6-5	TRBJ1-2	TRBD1	TGTGCCAGCAGACTCGGAGCAGGGGGCCGGTATGGCTACACCTTC	CASRLGAGGRYGYTF
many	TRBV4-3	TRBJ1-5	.	TGCGCCAGCAGCCAAGATGTAAGTCAGCCCCAGCATTTT	CASSQDVSQPQHF
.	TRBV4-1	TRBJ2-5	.	TGCGCCAGCAGCCCTGCCGGGGCCCAGACAACGGTCCAAGAGACCCAGTACTTC	CASSPAGAQTTVQETQYF
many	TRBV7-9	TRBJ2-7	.	TGTGCCATCAGTCCGGAGGGACGCTCCTACGAGCAGTACTTC	CAISPEGRSYEQYF
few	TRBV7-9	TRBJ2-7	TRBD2	TGTGCCAGCAGCTTTATGACCGGGACTAGCGGGAGTTCCTACGAGCAGTACTTC	CASSFMTGTSGSSYEQYF
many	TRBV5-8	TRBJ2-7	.	TGTGCCAGCAGCTTGGGGACCCAGCAGTACTTC	CASSLGTQQYF
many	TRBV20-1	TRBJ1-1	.	TGCAGTGCTCGATCCCAGGGAACCAGTCGAACTTTCTTT	CSARSQGTSRTFF
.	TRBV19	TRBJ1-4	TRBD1	TGTGCCAGTAGTATATTGGGACAGGGGGAAGATAATGAAAAACTGTTTTTT	CASSILGQGEDNEKLFF
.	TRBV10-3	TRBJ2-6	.	TGTGCCAGCAGTGTAGGGGTGGCGGGGGCCAACGTCCTGACTTTC	CASSVGVAGANVLTF
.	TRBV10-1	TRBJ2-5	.	TGCGCCAGCAGTACGGGAAGAGAGGCCCAGTACTTC	CASSTGREAQYF
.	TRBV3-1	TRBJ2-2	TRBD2	TGTGCCAGCAGCGCTATAGCGGGAGGGGAGCTGTTTTTT	CASSAIAGGELFF
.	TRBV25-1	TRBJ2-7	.	TGTGCCAGCAGAGCCGGGAGAAGGGACGAGCAGTACTTC	CASRAGRRDEQYF
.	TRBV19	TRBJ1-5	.	TGTGCCAGTAGTATCTTGGCCAGATATCAGCCCCAGCATTTT	CASSILARYQPQHF
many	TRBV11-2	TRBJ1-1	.	TGTGCCAGCAGCTTGGAAGCTAGGGTGTCTGAAGCTTTCTTT	CASSLEARVSEAFF
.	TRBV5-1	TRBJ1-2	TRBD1	TGCGCCAGCAGCTTGGATGGACGGGACAGAGTTGGCTACACCTTC	CASSLDGRDRVGYTF
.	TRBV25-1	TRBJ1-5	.	TGTGCCAGCAGCCAACTCAGGGGTCCTCAGCCCCAGCATTTT	CASSQLRGPQPQHF
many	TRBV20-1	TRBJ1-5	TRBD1	TGCAGTGCTAGTGGGACAGGGATGAGCTCTAGCAATCAGCCCCAGCATTTT	CSASGTGMSSSNQPQHF
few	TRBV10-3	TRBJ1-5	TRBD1	TGTGCCATCAGTAAAACAGGGGGAGGCACTCAGCCCCAGCATTTT	CAISKTGGGTQPQHF
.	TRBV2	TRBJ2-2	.	TGTGCCAGCAAGTGGGGTAACACCGGGGAGCTGTTTTTT	CASKWGNTGELFF
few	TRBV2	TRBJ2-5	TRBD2	TGTGCCATCAGTGGACTAGCGGAAGAGACCCAGTACTTC	CAISGLAEETQYF
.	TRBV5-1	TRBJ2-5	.	TGCGCCAGCAGCCGAGGGGTTAGCGAGGGCGAGACCCAGTACTTC	CASSRGVSEGETQYF
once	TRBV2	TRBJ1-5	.	TGTGCCAGCAGGTGGGCTCAGCATTTT	CASRWAQHF
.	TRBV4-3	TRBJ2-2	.	TGCGCCAGCAGCCTCTTTTCCACCGGGGAGCTGTTTTTT	CASSLFSTGELFF
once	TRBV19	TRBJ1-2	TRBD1	TGTGCCAGTAGCCGAATAGACAGGGTCGCGGGCTGGGGCATTGGCTACACCTTC	CASSRIDRVAGWGIGYTF
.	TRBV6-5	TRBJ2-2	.	TGTGCCAGCAGTTACTCGTCTCGCACCGAGGAGCTGTTTTTT	CASSYSSRTEELFF
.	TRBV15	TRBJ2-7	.	TGTGCCACCAGCAGAGGTCCCGGGACCTTTGAGTCCTACGAGCAGTACTTC	CATSRGPGTFESYEQYF
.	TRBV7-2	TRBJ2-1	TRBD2	TGTGCCAGCAGCTTATCGGGGGGCTACAATGAGCAGTTCTTC	CASSLSGGYNEQFF
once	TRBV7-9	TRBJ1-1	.	TGTGCCAGCAGCTTTCTAGCAGGGGCGGCGGACTGGAACACTGAAGCTTTCTTT	CASSFLAGAADWNTEAFF
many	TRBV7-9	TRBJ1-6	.	TGTGCCAGCAGCCTCCTGACAGCGGCCAATTCACCCCTCCACTTT	CASSLLTAANSPLHF
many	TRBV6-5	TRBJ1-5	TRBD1	TGTGCCAGCAGTCCTACGACAGGGGCGCTCAATCAGCCCCAGCATTTT	CASSPTTGALNQPQHF
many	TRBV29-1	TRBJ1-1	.	TGCAGCGTTGAGGGGGGAGAGGGAGGATCCACTGAAGCTTTCTTT	CSVEGGEGGSTEAFF
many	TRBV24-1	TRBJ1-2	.	TGTGCCACCAGTGACGGCCCAAGGGGCAGCTATGGCTACACCTTC	CATSDGPRGSYGYTF
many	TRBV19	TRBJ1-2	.	TGTGCCAGTAGGGGGCAGGGGACATATGGCTACACCTTC	CASRGQGTYGYTF
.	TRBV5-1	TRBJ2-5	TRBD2	TGCGCCAGCAGCCTCCATAGCGGGAGTAACGAGACCCAGTACTTC	CASSLHSGSNETQYF
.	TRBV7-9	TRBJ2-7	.	TGTGCCAGCAGCTCGCAGGGGAATCTGGGGGAGCAGTACTTC	CASSSQGNLGEQYF
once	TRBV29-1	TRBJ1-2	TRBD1	TGCAGTCCAGGACAGGGGGAGGATGGCTACACCTTC	CSPGQGEDGYTF
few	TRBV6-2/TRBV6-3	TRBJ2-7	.	TGTGCCAGCAGTTACCGGCAGGAGACCTCCTACGAGCAGTACTTC	CASSYRQETSYEQYF
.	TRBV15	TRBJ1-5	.	TGTGCCACCAGCAAGGTGGGGCAAACAGAGCATCAGCCCCAGCATTTT	CATSKVGQTEHQPQHF
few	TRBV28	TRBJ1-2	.	TGTGCCACCGCTACAGGCTATGGCTACACCTTC	CATATGYGYTF
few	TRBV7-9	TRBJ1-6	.	TGTGCCAGCAGCCAAGACGACTTCCGCCGAAGTAGGCGTGATAATTCACCCCTCCACTTT	CASSQDDFRRSRRDNSPLHF
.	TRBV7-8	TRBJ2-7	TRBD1	TGTGCCAGCAGCTTCACGGGACAGGTATCCGAGCAGTACTTC	CASSFTGQVSEQYF
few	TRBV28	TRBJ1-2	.	TGTGCCAGCAGTTCATTAAGTGGCAGAGGATATGGCTACACCTTC	CASSSLSGRGYGYTF